This is a list of T cell receptor beta chains from one sample in a study of blood T cell repertoires in COVID-19. Clones were read by immunoSEQ multiplex PCR, and TCRdb kept only the in-frame ones, dropping some. Among over 350,000 clones, around 87% were seen once, and the ten largest hold roughly a tenth. The sequencing input was PBMCs or T cells enriched from blood (not recorded which). The receptor source for this set is a woman aged 45-59 years who had recovered from COVID-19. Both conserved end residues are part of each CDR3. Fields, in order: J gene, V gene, clone size, D gene, CDR3 protein, CDR3 DNA. A D gene is named only where the DNA matches it firmly. Part of the rows lack a size; the others show once, few, many or a class for expanded clones.

j_call: TRBJ1-1
v_call: TRBV27
clone_size: NA
d_call: NA
cdr3_aa: CASSLLGGEAFF
cdr3_nt: TGTGCCAGCAGTTTATTGGGGGGTGAAGCTTTCTTT

j_call: TRBJ2-7
v_call: TRBV2
clone_size: NA
d_call: NA
cdr3_aa: CASSEGSLPTYEQYF
cdr3_nt: TGTGCCAGCAGTGAAGGAAGTCTACCAACCTACGAGCAGTACTTC

j_call: TRBJ2-1
v_call: TRBV19
clone_size: NA
d_call: TRBD1
cdr3_aa: CASSPIDRGPFAEQFF
cdr3_nt: TGTGCCAGTAGTCCGATAGACAGGGGCCCCTTCGCTGAGCAGTTCTTC

j_call: TRBJ2-2
v_call: TRBV1
clone_size: NA
d_call: NA
cdr3_aa: CTSSQRGSGTGELFF
cdr3_nt: TGCACCAGCAGCCAGCGGGGGTCGGGCACCGGGGAGCTGTTTTTT

j_call: TRBJ1-2
v_call: TRBV5-1
clone_size: NA
d_call: TRBD1
cdr3_aa: CASSLGQGAYGYTF
cdr3_nt: TGCGCCAGCAGCTTGGGGCAGGGGGCGTATGGCTACACCTTC

j_call: TRBJ2-4
v_call: TRBV28
clone_size: NA
d_call: NA
cdr3_aa: CASSLRRELAKNIQYF
cdr3_nt: TGTGCCAGCAGTTTACGCAGGGAACTAGCCAAAAACATTCAGTACTTC

j_call: TRBJ2-1
v_call: TRBV28
clone_size: NA
d_call: NA
cdr3_aa: CASSGILSSYNEQFF
cdr3_nt: TGTGCCAGCAGTGGAATACTAAGCTCCTACAATGAGCAGTTCTTC

j_call: TRBJ1-5
v_call: TRBV7-2
clone_size: NA
d_call: TRBD1
cdr3_aa: CASSTGGGQPQHF
cdr3_nt: TGTGCCAGCAGCACAGGGGGCGGACAGCCCCAGCATTTT

j_call: TRBJ1-5
v_call: TRBV6-5
clone_size: NA
d_call: NA
cdr3_aa: CASHAGGNQPQHF
cdr3_nt: TGTGCCTCCCACGCAGGGGGCAATCAGCCCCAGCATTTT

j_call: TRBJ2-3
v_call: TRBV5-1
clone_size: once
d_call: NA
cdr3_aa: CASSLLPVSSSTDTQYF
cdr3_nt: TGCGCCAGCAGCTTACTCCCAGTTTCTAGTAGCACAGATACGCAGTATTTT

j_call: TRBJ2-3
v_call: TRBV7-2
clone_size: NA
d_call: TRBD2
cdr3_aa: CASSFTAGGPGTQYF
cdr3_nt: TGTGCCAGCAGCTTCACAGCGGGGGGGCCGGGTACGCAGTATTTT

j_call: TRBJ2-5
v_call: TRBV27
clone_size: NA
d_call: TRBD1
cdr3_aa: CATHIRQGMGETQYF
cdr3_nt: TGTGCCACTCATATCAGACAGGGGATGGGAGAGACCCAGTACTTC

j_call: TRBJ2-7
v_call: TRBV27
clone_size: NA
d_call: TRBD1
cdr3_aa: CASSFMGQGHYEQYF
cdr3_nt: TGTGCCAGCAGTTTCATGGGACAGGGTCACTACGAGCAGTACTTC

j_call: TRBJ1-2
v_call: TRBV4-1
clone_size: NA
d_call: TRBD1
cdr3_aa: CASSPLPGQGASGYTF
cdr3_nt: TGCGCCAGCAGCCCACTGCCGGGACAGGGGGCTTCTGGCTACACCTTC

j_call: TRBJ2-3
v_call: TRBV24-1
clone_size: NA
d_call: NA
cdr3_aa: CATSAGTTDTQYF
cdr3_nt: TGTGCCACCAGCGCCGGGACAACAGATACGCAGTATTTT

j_call: TRBJ1-2
v_call: TRBV5-6
clone_size: NA
d_call: TRBD1
cdr3_aa: CASSLTGEYYGYTF
cdr3_nt: TGTGCCAGCAGCTTGACAGGGGAATACTATGGCTACACCTTC

j_call: TRBJ1-1
v_call: TRBV30
clone_size: NA
d_call: NA
cdr3_aa: CAWSGDTMNTEAFF
cdr3_nt: TGTGCCTGGAGTGGGGACACCATGAACACTGAAGCTTTCTTT

j_call: TRBJ1-1
v_call: TRBV14
clone_size: NA
d_call: NA
cdr3_aa: CASSQILGPETEAFF
cdr3_nt: TGTGCCAGCAGCCAAATTCTGGGGCCGGAGACTGAAGCTTTCTTT

j_call: TRBJ2-3
v_call: TRBV11-2
clone_size: NA
d_call: TRBD2
cdr3_aa: CASSPRWGGGTDTQYF
cdr3_nt: TGTGCCAGCAGCCCGAGATGGGGGGGAGGCACAGATACGCAGTATTTT

j_call: TRBJ1-2
v_call: TRBV7-2
clone_size: NA
d_call: NA
cdr3_aa: CASSLDLAGGYTF
cdr3_nt: TGTGCCAGCAGCTTAGATTTAGCGGGTGGCTACACCTTC

j_call: TRBJ2-2
v_call: TRBV6-5
clone_size: few
d_call: NA
cdr3_aa: CASSYGLHTGELFF
cdr3_nt: TGTGCCAGCAGTTACGGGCTACACACCGGGGAGCTGTTTTTT

j_call: TRBJ1-2
v_call: TRBV5-8
clone_size: NA
d_call: NA
cdr3_aa: CASSFRVLSAWYGYTF
cdr3_nt: TGTGCCAGCAGCTTCCGGGTATTATCAGCGTGGTATGGCTACACCTTC

j_call: TRBJ1-5
v_call: TRBV4-1
clone_size: NA
d_call: NA
cdr3_aa: CASSRLVAQPQHF
cdr3_nt: TGCGCCAGCAGCCGATTGGTGGCTCAGCCCCAGCATTTT

j_call: TRBJ1-6
v_call: TRBV28
clone_size: NA
d_call: NA
cdr3_aa: CASSSFDWLWSPLHF
cdr3_nt: TGTGCCAGCAGTTCTTTTGACTGGCTTTGGTCACCCCTCCACTTT

j_call: TRBJ2-7
v_call: TRBV15
clone_size: NA
d_call: NA
cdr3_aa: CATSRESGYEQYF
cdr3_nt: TGTGCCACCAGCAGAGAATCCGGCTACGAGCAGTACTTC

j_call: TRBJ1-4
v_call: TRBV3-1/TRBV3-2
clone_size: once
d_call: NA
cdr3_aa: CASSHEDSEKLFF
cdr3_nt: TGTGCCAGCAGCCACGAGGACAGTGAAAAACTGTTTTTT

j_call: TRBJ2-1
v_call: TRBV12-3/TRBV12-4
clone_size: NA
d_call: TRBD1
cdr3_aa: CAIGQGSLEQFF
cdr3_nt: TGTGCCATTGGACAGGGGAGTTTAGAGCAGTTCTTC

j_call: TRBJ2-1
v_call: TRBV10-3
clone_size: NA
d_call: TRBD2
cdr3_aa: CATLRATGLAGTYNEQFF
cdr3_nt: TGTGCCACCCTAAGAGCCACGGGACTAGCGGGCACCTACAATGAGCAGTTCTTC

j_call: TRBJ2-1
v_call: TRBV3-1/TRBV3-2
clone_size: once
d_call: TRBD1
cdr3_aa: CASSQDRDRAYNEQFF
cdr3_nt: TGTGCCAGCAGCCAAGATCGGGACAGGGCCTACAATGAGCAGTTCTTC

j_call: TRBJ1-1
v_call: TRBV5-1
clone_size: NA
d_call: NA
cdr3_aa: CASSFRPGWVTEAFF
cdr3_nt: TGCGCCAGCAGCTTTCGTCCAGGGTGGGTCACTGAAGCTTTCTTT

j_call: TRBJ1-1
v_call: TRBV19
clone_size: NA
d_call: NA
cdr3_aa: CASQDMNTEAFF
cdr3_nt: TGTGCCAGCCAGGACATGAACACTGAAGCTTTCTTT

j_call: TRBJ1-1
v_call: TRBV6-5
clone_size: NA
d_call: NA
cdr3_aa: CASSYSRRGTEAFF
cdr3_nt: TGTGCCAGCAGTTATTCCCGGAGAGGCACTGAAGCTTTCTTT

j_call: TRBJ2-7
v_call: TRBV5-1
clone_size: NA
d_call: NA
cdr3_aa: CASSLTAGTYEQYF
cdr3_nt: TGCGCCAGCAGCTTGACGGCGGGTACCTACGAGCAGTACTTC

j_call: TRBJ2-4
v_call: TRBV4-1
clone_size: NA
d_call: TRBD2
cdr3_aa: CASSQPGLAGDIQYF
cdr3_nt: TGCGCCAGCAGCCAACCCGGACTAGCGGGGGACATTCAGTACTTC

j_call: TRBJ1-5
v_call: TRBV28
clone_size: NA
d_call: TRBD1
cdr3_aa: CASKPGTGRNQPQHF
cdr3_nt: TGTGCCAGCAAACCCGGGACAGGGAGGAATCAGCCCCAGCATTTT

j_call: TRBJ2-7
v_call: TRBV18
clone_size: few
d_call: TRBD1
cdr3_aa: CASSLGRGRSEQYF
cdr3_nt: TGTGCCAGCTCCCTTGGCAGGGGGCGCTCCGAGCAGTACTTC

j_call: TRBJ1-3
v_call: TRBV30
clone_size: NA
d_call: NA
cdr3_aa: CAWTSGLSGNTIYF
cdr3_nt: TGTGCCTGGACTTCTGGGCTCTCTGGAAACACCATATATTTT

j_call: TRBJ2-3
v_call: TRBV5-4
clone_size: NA
d_call: NA
cdr3_aa: CASSLETGIDTQYF
cdr3_nt: TGTGCCAGCAGCTTGGAAACAGGGATAGATACGCAGTATTTT